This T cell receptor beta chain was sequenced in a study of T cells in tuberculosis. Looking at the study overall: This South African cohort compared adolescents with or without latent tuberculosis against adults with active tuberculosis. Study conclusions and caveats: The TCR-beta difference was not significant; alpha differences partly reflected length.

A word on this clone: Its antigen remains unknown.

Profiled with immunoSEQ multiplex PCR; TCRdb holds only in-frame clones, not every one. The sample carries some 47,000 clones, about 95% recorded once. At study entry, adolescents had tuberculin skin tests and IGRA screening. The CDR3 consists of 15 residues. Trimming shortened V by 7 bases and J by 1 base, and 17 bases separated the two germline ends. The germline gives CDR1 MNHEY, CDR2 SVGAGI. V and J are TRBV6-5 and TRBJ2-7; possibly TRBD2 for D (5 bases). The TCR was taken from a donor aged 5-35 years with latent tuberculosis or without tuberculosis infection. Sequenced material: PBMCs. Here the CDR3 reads CASTILSGKSYEQYF. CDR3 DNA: TGTGCCAGCACCATATTGAGCGGAAAATCCTACGAGCAGTACTTC.